The present TCR beta chain was sequenced within a study of vaccination effects on CD4 cells after COVID-19. The method was immunoSEQ multiplex PCR; TCRdb's version includes in-frame clones alone and lacks a portion of them. The top ten clones hold under 3% of a sample with just under 75,000 clones, under 85% of them seen once. V was cut by 1 base and J by 6 bases, with 12 bases left in between. CDR3 length: 15 residues. The germline V gene has CDR1 LGHNT and CDR2 FRNRAP. Only a few counts were recorded for this clone. Its antigen is unidentified. Antigen-specific CD4+ T cell clonotypes were called by their expansion after viral peptide-pool culture in ViraFEST. Isolation of CD4+ T cells took place after 10 to 11 days of culture. Vaccinees lacked prior SARS-CoV-2 infection and tested negative for nucleocapsid antibodies. For each well, roughly 2 million PBMC were cultured with roughly 9.2 IU/ml IL-2 and around 9.6 ug/ml peptides.

Sequenced here: CD4+ T cells from PBMCs cultured with HCoV-NL63 spike peptides, sampled before COVID-19 vaccination. The gene calls are TRBV12-5 and TRBJ2-2, with D maybe TRBD1 (6 bases). The receptor was isolated from a human donor who received a COVID-19 vaccine. The CDR3 spells CASGLAIQGAGELFF. The CDR3 DNA is TGTGCTAGTGGTTTGGCAATACAGGGTGCCGGGGAGCTGTTTTTT.